This T cell receptor beta chain originates from a study of blood T cell repertoires in COVID-19. The table lists this clone with a count of one. The repertoire was sequenced with immunoSEQ multiplex PCR; TCRdb's copy has only in-frame clones and lacks some. The table lists 33,000 or so clones, around 91% of them singletons. V was pared by 8 bases and J by 4 bases, with 14 bases between. CDR1 and CDR2 (germline): SQVTM, ANQGSEA. The CDR3 loop spans 12 amino acids. This sequence originates from a man between 65 and 79 years old with active or convalescent COVID-19. Sequencing was done on a sample of peripheral blood. The chain has TRBV29-1 and TRBJ1-2, with D hard to call. This CDR3 is CSHRGVGYGYTF. The CDR3 DNA is TGCAGCCACCGAGGCGTCGGCTATGGCTACACCTTC.